This T cell receptor beta chain is drawn from a study of cytomegalovirus exposure and HLA in healthy donors. At the level of the study: About 80 million unique TCRs from HLA-typed donors made up an early data release.

This clone was picked up one time. One end of the junction fails to match germline, which may point to a read error. The length of the CDR3 is 15 residues. In germline, CDR1 is SEHNR, CDR2 FQNEAQ (reference sequence). Primers: 60 Vbeta forward and 13 Jbeta reverse. Here immunoSEQ multiplex PCR was the method, and the copy in TCRdb shows in-frame clones only, minus some. The sample carries roughly 130,000 clones, about three quarters recorded once. The sequence came from a middle-aged man in good health and CMV-seronegative. The chain is built from TRBV7-9 and TRBJ2-7, with 9 bases aligning to TRBD1. Sequenced input: PBMCs. CDR3 protein: CSSSSAMGTGREQYF. CDR3 DNA sequence: TGTTCCAGCAGCTCCGCGATGGGGACAGGGAGGGAGCAGTACTTC.